The rows below give T cell receptor beta chains drawn from one sample of a study of T cells in Graves' hyperthyroidism and ophthalmopathy. TCRdb called the multiplex PCR reads again in MiXCR, with one record for every CDR3 protein. The sample carries about 480,000 distinct CDR3 sequences, about an eighth recorded once. The sample was blood. The source of these receptors is a woman aged 18-35 years with Graves' hyperthyroidism. Each CDR3 is given without its conserved first and last residue.

j_call cdr3_length v_call cdr3_aa
TRBJ1-1 10 TRBV18 ASSPSDTEAF
TRBJ1-1 11 TRBV20-1 SARRRGLTEAF
TRBJ2-7 17 TRBV27 ASSSLTDLVATTIYEQY
TRBJ2-3 15 TRBV6-2/TRBV6-3 ASSYEWVGTGTDTQY
TRBJ1-1 13 TRBV11-2 ASGQRTGTNTEAF
TRBJ1-2 12 TRBV2 ASRLSGSGYGYT
TRBJ2-1 12 TRBV19 VSKGPESYNEQF
TRBJ2-5 13 TRBV12-3/TRBV12-4 ASSPAGGLKETQY
TRBJ2-3 12 TRBV5-1 ASILGSSGDTQY
TRBJ1-5 12 TRBV20-1 SAKGRGIFQPQH
TRBJ1-2 12 TRBV6-5 ASSYEGVVGGYT
TRBJ2-3 13 TRBV3-1 ASSQDSGRPDTQY
TRBJ2-1 11 TRBV7-2 ASSLSGLPEEF
TRBJ2-5 13 TRBV14 ASSSRGGKQETQY
TRBJ2-1 14 TRBV5-5 ASSLASMVAPNEQF
TRBJ2-1 15 TRBV11-3 ASSSSGAGTGRNEQF
TRBJ2-5 13 TRBV11-3 ASSLVGTYQETQY
TRBJ2-5 11 TRBV6-2/TRBV6-3 ASSDPPAETQY
TRBJ1-5 12 TRBV2 ASSLGQGDQPQH
TRBJ1-5 12 TRBV6-5 ASSYGVSNQPQH
TRBJ2-1 13 TRBV7-6 ASSQAAGPYNEQF
TRBJ2-3 10 TRBV29-1 SVELETDTQY
TRBJ2-1 12 TRBV24-1 ATSDSGGRGEQF
TRBJ2-1 13 TRBV6-2/TRBV6-3 ASSLAGGNYNEQF
TRBJ2-7 14 TRBV20-1 SARSSGRRFVYEQY
TRBJ2-1 14 TRBV5-1 ASSLYAGLDYNEQF
TRBJ1-2 14 TRBV20-1 SARESEAGINYGYT
TRBJ2-1 12 TRBV27 ASSFLRGNNEQF
TRBJ1-2 14 TRBV19 ASSAQGVDTNYGYT
TRBJ2-5 13 TRBV29-1 SVAPGVAGDETQY
TRBJ2-7 9 TRBV30 ARQGHYEQY
TRBJ2-5 12 TRBV6-1 ASSEPASQETQY
TRBJ1-2 11 TRBV24-1 ATSEGVGYGYT
TRBJ2-7 12 TRBV9 ASSVEGYSYEQY
TRBJ2-1 18 TRBV3-1 ASSLQGPGLAGGPPTEQF
TRBJ1-1 13 TRBV15 ATSREGTMNTEAF
TRBJ2-1 11 TRBV2 ASSWDRNNEQF
TRBJ2-1 9 TRBV19 ATSSVNEQF
TRBJ2-3 16 TRBV7-2 ASSLEFPSGNRADTQY
TRBJ2-1 12 TRBV19 ASRFLAGNNEQF
TRBJ1-1 11 TRBV27 ASSLSIGTEAF
TRBJ1-1 14 TRBV5-6 ASSWGQGAEFVEAF
TRBJ2-2 13 TRBV11-2 ASSLETGNTGELF
TRBJ2-1 17 TRBV5-4 ASSHTGTGGGGTYNEQF
TRBJ2-1 13 TRBV6-1 ASRIETSGRNEQF
TRBJ1-2 11 TRBV7-2 ASSLEINYGYT
TRBJ2-1 15 TRBV24-1 ATSDHRLTGGGSEQF
TRBJ1-1 14 TRBV3-1 ASSQPLFGVGTEAF
TRBJ2-1 12 TRBV20-1 SASRDRGRHEQF
TRBJ2-1 12 TRBV20-1 SARDSGRNNEQF
TRBJ2-7 13 TRBV11-1 ASKFWAGGSYEQY
TRBJ1-1 11 TRBV27 ASIGGHNTEAF